This T cell receptor beta chain emerged from a study of cytomegalovirus exposure and HLA in healthy donors. Study-level points and caveats: Among donors in an Asian-associated ancestry cluster, a later analysis reportedly found fewer N-insertions than the approximately 670-donor mean. An analysis was carried out at a later point. It showed that HLA-associated TCR beta chains were more clonally expanded than equally common non-associated chains. The study recorded 150 to 200 TCR beta chains that were cytomegalovirus-associated.

V gave up 7 bases and J gave up 5 bases; unmatched junction bases: 9. CDR1 is MDHEN and CDR2 is SYDVKM in the germline V gene. The CDR3 is 14 residues long. This clone has a single count. The target antigen is unknown. In the PCR, 60 Vbeta and 13 Jbeta primers were used. The authors' processing: Roughly 11 million of the 80 million or so unique TCR beta chains counted in a later analysis were shared. Profiled with immunoSEQ multiplex PCR; TCRdb holds only in-frame clones, not every one. The D gene and trimming were derived from the DNA, and the V and J assignments and clone size from that table. This table has around 110,000 clones, around 66% appearing once.

The TCR was taken from a man younger than 35 in good health and CMV-seronegative. Input material: PBMCs. The chain links TRBV28 to TRBJ1-1; 8 positions match TRBD1. The CDR3 DNA reads as TGTGCCAGCATCTATGACAGGGGTGGAACTGAAGCTTTCTTT. Residues: CASIYDRGGTEAFF.